Listed below are T cell receptor beta chains from one sample, sequenced in a study of human versus mouse CDR3 diversity and MHC coevolution. Libraries were prepared by immunoSEQ multiplex PCR; TCRdb keeps only in-frame clonotypes and omits some of them. Of about 81,000 clones in the sample, 93% were seen once. Sequencing used naive CD4+ T cells from blood. These receptors originate from a person aged 30 to 69 in good health. The CDR3 runs from the conserved cysteine through the conserved F or W. The order of the fields is J gene, D gene, V gene, CDR3 protein. A D gene is named only where the DNA matches it firmly.

>TRBJ1-3|-|TRBV7-2
CASSLQGTRNSGNTIYF
>TRBJ1-2|TRBD1|TRBV15
CATSREIQGVYGYTF
>TRBJ2-5|-|TRBV7-9
CASSRLRETQYF
>TRBJ2-7|TRBD2|TRBV9
CASSVDGLATYEQYF
>TRBJ2-7|TRBD2|TRBV5-4
CASSRGLAGTYEQYF
>TRBJ1-1|TRBD1|TRBV6-4
CASSANNRGEAFF
>TRBJ1-1|-|TRBV30
CALRLRGENTEAFF
>TRBJ2-7|-|TRBV6-6
CASRGPGEQYF
>TRBJ1-2|TRBD1|TRBV4-3
CASSQGQGAYGYTF
>TRBJ2-7|TRBD1|TRBV5-1
CASARGRGTGSEGYEQYF
>TRBJ2-1|-|TRBV18
CASSPPSRDEQFF